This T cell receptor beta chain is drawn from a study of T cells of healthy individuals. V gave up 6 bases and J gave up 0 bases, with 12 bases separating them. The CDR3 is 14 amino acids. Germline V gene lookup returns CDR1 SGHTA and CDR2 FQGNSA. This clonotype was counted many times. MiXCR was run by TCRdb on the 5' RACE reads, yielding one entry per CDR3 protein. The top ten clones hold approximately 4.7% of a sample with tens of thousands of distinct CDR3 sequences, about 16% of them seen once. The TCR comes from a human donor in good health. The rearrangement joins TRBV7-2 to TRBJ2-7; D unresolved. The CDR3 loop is CASSSDFSSYEQYF. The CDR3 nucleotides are TGTGCCAGCAGTTCCGATTTCAGCTCCTACGAGCAGTACTTC.